In this sample, the clone carrying this T cell receptor beta chain turned up many times. The sample is drawn from a study of human T cells and chemical hapten exposure. About the study: An area of 2 cm by approximately 2 cm on upper inner arm skin received 2% DPC for sensitization. The patch tests put 0.01% DPC on the skin of the upper back and were read 6 days later. A patient group, mainly female, showed alopecia areata, totalis or universalis.

Time point described: patch test 2, 6 weeks after DPC sensitization. Treatment in this sample: therapeutic diphenylcyclopropenone sensitization with weekly scalp DPC. Germline V gene data show CDR1 as SEHNR and CDR2 as FQNEAQ (reference sequence). CDR3 length: 14 residues. The V gene lost 2 bases and the J gene lost 1 base, with 8 bases spanning the gap. Each CDR3 protein is one row after TCRdb ran MiXCR on the RACE reads. This sample carries 350,000 to 400,000 distinct CDR3 sequences, more than 5% of them seen once, and the ten largest clones take under 7%. This specimen consisted of whole blood, obtained in connection with sensitization to the hapten diphenylcyclopropenone (DPC). The source of this sequence is a woman under 30 with alopecia areata. Some clones in this sample may be carry-over from other donors' samples. The V call is TRBV7-9, the J call TRBJ1-1; possible D gene TRBD1, 6 bases. The chain's CDR3 is CASSLTGSNTEAFF. DNA of the CDR3: TGTGCCAGCAGCTTAACAGGGTCGAACACTGAAGCTTTCTTT.